This T cell receptor beta chain comes out of a study of cytomegalovirus exposure and HLA in healthy donors. The method was immunoSEQ multiplex PCR; TCRdb's version includes in-frame clones alone and lacks a portion of them. The table has about 44,000 clones, approximately 93% seen once; the top ten hold less than 2.5%. The CDR3 extends over 13 amino acids. CDR1 and CDR2 (germline): MDHEN, SYDVKM. Trimming cost V 6 bases and J 0 bases, with 8 bases left between them. It was the approximately 130-subject validation cohort, separate from the roughly 700-subject first cohort, to which the donors belonged.

The chain joins TRBV28 to TRBJ1-1; TRBD1 might be the D (6 bases). Sequenced sample: PBMCs. This sequence originates from a woman aged 18-29 years in good health and CMV-seronegative. The CDR3 spells CASRDSLNTEAFF. In DNA form, the CDR3 reads TGTGCCAGCAGGGACAGCTTGAACACTGAAGCTTTCTTT.